This T cell receptor beta chain was recorded in a study of blood T cells in healthy people across ages. With a J-beta primer mix and a sample-barcoded 5' primer, a second PCR ran about 7 to 12 cycles. One entry per CDR3 protein results from TCRdb running MiXCR on the 5' RACE reads. This sample has under 1,100,000 distinct CDR3 sequences, with around 25% found just once. This clonotype came up once. This same sample was also part of a study on T cells of mothers and their children.

The source is a girl aged 2-10 years in good health. The sample taken for sequencing was blood.

The CDR3 here is CASYDGDTQYF. DNA of the CDR3: TGTGCCAGCTACGACGGAGATACGCAGTATTTT. The rearrangement links TRBV6-1 to TRBJ2-3; D is unresolved. Trimming removed 8 bases from V and 5 bases from J, with 8 bases in between. The CDR3 runs to 11 residues. The germline V gene encodes CDR1 MNHNS and CDR2 SASEGT.